This T cell receptor (beta chain) emerged from a study of blood T cell repertoires in COVID-19. Study details: Italy, Spain and the United States were the sources of the convalescent and acute COVID-19 samples. Sample material is recorded as cDNA or gDNA derived from T cells, B-cell-depleted T cells, or PBMCs.

The authors' processing: Amplifying reference gene primers gave estimates of nucleated cell counts. Profiling relied on immunoSEQ multiplex PCR, and the TCRdb table lists in-frame clones only, not all of them. That table gives V, J and clone size, and the DNA gave D and trimming. The repertoire has some 120,000 clones, roughly 80% of them found once; the top ten carry approximately 7.9%. The clonotype originates from a man between 65 and 85 years old with acute or convalescent COVID-19. Sequencing input: peripheral blood.

The CDR3 DNA reads TGTGCCAGCAGCCCACTGTCCGGGGACTATGGCTACACCTTC. It translates to CASSPLSGDYGYTF. The chain links TRBV4-2 to TRBJ1-2; no clear D gene. In germline, CDR1 is LGHNA, CDR2 YNFKEQ. The CDR3 is made up of 14 amino acids. The ends were cut back, 4 bases at V and 3 bases at J, with 12 bases in the middle.